Listed below are T cell receptor beta chains from one sample, sequenced in a study of neurological immune-mediated disorders. TCRdb re-derived calls from the 5' RACE reads in MiXCR, one entry per CDR3 protein. This sample has about 65,000 distinct CDR3 sequences, with more than 3.5% found just once. Input material: PBMCs. The receptors shown here come from a man in his fifties or sixties with multiple sclerosis. CDR3s include the opening cysteine and the closing phenylalanine or tryptophan. The order of the fields is V gene, D gene, J gene, clone size, CDR3 DNA, CDR3 protein. D genes are given only for firm matches. Only some rows state a clone size, as once, few, many or a class for expanded clones.

TRBV5-1	TRBD1	TRBJ2-5	many	TGCGCCAGCAGCTCCCATAGGGGACAGGGCATTGTAACCCAGTACTTC	CASSSHRGQGIVTQYF
TRBV5-1	.	TRBJ1-6	many	TGCGCCAGCAGCCGGGAGCGACAGGAGAATAATTCACCCCTCCACTTT	CASSRERQENNSPLHF
TRBV20-1	.	TRBJ2-3	many	TGCAGTGCCTCCTCCCCAGTTACCCCAGATACGCAGTATTTT	CSASSPVTPDTQYF
TRBV7-8	.	TRBJ2-5	many	TGTGCCAGCAGCCCTACGGGACCAGCCCAAGAGACCCAGTACTTC	CASSPTGPAQETQYF
TRBV5-1	.	TRBJ1-6	many	TGCGCCAGCAGCTTGGAGGGCCTCGGGGGGACCTATAATTCACCCCTCCACTTT	CASSLEGLGGTYNSPLHF
TRBV6-5	TRBD2	TRBJ2-1	many	TGTGCCAGCAGTTACTCTGGACGCGGGGGGGCCGTTAATGAGCAGTTCTTC	CASSYSGRGGAVNEQFF
TRBV7-2	.	TRBJ1-2	few	TGTGCCAGCAGCGTCGTAGGAACAGACTATGGCTACACCTTC	CASSVVGTDYGYTF
TRBV4-1	.	TRBJ1-1	many	TGCGCCAGCCACAACCAGGGCAGGGAGAACACTGAAGCTTTCTTT	CASHNQGRENTEAFF
TRBV4-1	TRBD1	TRBJ2-1	many	TGCGCCAGCAGCACCGGGGACAGGGACTGGAATGAGCAGTTCTTC	CASSTGDRDWNEQFF
TRBV5-1	TRBD1	TRBJ2-2	few	TGCGCCAGCAGCTTGGAGACAGGGAGGAACACCGGGGAGCTGTTTTTT	CASSLETGRNTGELFF
TRBV29-1	TRBD2	TRBJ2-2	many	TGCAGCGTTGCCCCCGGGACTACCGGGACCGGGGAGCTGTTTTTT	CSVAPGTTGTGELFF
TRBV20-1	.	TRBJ1-2	many	TGCAGTGCTAGGGCCGACGGACACTATGGCTACACCTTC	CSARADGHYGYTF
TRBV12-3/TRBV12-4	.	TRBJ1-2	many	TGTGCCAGCAGTTTAGCAGCCACCTATGGCTACACCTTC	CASSLAATYGYTF
TRBV5-1	TRBD1	TRBJ1-2	many	TGCGCCAGCAGCCTCGACCCGACAGGGAATGGCTACACCTTC	CASSLDPTGNGYTF
TRBV2	.	TRBJ2-2	many	TGTGCCAGCATGGAGGAAAGTACGAACACCGGGGAGCTGTTTTTT	CASMEESTNTGELFF
TRBV29-1	TRBD1	TRBJ2-5	.	TGCAGCGTTGGTAGACAGGGTGAGACCCAGTACTTC	CSVGRQGETQYF
TRBV4-1	TRBD1	TRBJ2-3	many	TGCGCCAGCAGCCAGGGGACAGGTGGGGATACGCAGTATTTT	CASSQGTGGDTQYF